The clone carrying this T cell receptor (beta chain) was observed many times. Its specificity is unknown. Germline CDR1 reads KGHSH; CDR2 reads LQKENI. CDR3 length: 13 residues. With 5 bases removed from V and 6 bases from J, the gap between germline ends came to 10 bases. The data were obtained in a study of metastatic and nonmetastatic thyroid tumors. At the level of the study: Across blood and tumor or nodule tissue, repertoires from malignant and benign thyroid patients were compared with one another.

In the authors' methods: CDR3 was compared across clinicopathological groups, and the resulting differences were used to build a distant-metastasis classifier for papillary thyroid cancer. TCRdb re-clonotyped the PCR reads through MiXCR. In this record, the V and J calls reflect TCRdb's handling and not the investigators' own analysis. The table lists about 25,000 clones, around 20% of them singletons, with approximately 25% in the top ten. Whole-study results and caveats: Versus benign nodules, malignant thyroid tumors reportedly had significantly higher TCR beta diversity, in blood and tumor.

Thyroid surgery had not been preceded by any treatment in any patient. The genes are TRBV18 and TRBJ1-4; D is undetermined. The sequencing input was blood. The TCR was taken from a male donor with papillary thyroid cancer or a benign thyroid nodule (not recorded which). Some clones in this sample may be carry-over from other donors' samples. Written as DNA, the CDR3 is TGTGCCAGCTCAGAGACATTGGATGAAAAACTGTTTTTT. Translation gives CASSETLDEKLFF. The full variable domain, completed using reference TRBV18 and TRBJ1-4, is NAGVMQNPRHLVRRRGQEARLRCSPMKGHSHVYWYRQLPEEGLKFMVYLQKENIIDESGMPKERFSAEFPKEGPSILRIQQVVRGDSAAYFCASSETLDEKLFFGSGTQLSVL.